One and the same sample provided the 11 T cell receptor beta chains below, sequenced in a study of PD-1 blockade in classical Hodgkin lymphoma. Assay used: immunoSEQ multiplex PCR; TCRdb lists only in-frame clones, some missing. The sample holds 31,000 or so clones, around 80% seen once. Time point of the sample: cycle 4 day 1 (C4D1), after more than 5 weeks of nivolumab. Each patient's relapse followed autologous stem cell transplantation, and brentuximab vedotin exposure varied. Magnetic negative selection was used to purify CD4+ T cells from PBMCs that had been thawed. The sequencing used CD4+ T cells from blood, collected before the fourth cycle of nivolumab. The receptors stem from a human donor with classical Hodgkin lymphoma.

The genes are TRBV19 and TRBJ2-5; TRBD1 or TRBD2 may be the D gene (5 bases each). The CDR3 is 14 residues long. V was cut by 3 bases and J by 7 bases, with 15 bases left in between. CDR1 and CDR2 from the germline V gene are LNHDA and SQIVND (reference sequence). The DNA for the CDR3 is TGTGCCAGTAGTATGGGCGGGCAGGGTGCGACCCAGTACTTC. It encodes CASSMGGQGATQYF. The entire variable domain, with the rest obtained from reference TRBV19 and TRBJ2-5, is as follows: DGGITQSPKYLFRKEGQNVTLSCEQNLNHDAMYWYRQDPGQGLRLIYYSQIVNDFQKGDIAEGYSVSREKKESFPLTVTSAQKNPTAFYLCASSMGGQGATQYFGPGTRLLVL.

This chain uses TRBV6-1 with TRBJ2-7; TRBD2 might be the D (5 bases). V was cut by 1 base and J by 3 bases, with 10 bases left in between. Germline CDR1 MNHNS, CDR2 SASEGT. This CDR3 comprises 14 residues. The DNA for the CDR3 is TGTGCCAGCAGTGAAGAGAGGGCCCTCTACGAGCAGTACTTC. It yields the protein CASSEERALYEQYF.

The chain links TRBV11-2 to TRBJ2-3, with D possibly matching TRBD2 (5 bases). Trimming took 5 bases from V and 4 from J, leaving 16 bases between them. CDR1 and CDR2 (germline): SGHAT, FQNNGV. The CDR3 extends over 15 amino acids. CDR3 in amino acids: CASSVEGTIADTQYF. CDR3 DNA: TGTGCCAGCAGCGTCGAGGGAACGATCGCAGATACGCAGTATTTT. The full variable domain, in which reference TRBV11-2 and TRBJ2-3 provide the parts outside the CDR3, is EAGVAQSPRYKIIEKRQSVAFWCNPISGHATLYWYQQILGQGPKLLIQFQNNGVVDDSQLPKDRFSAERLKGVDSTLKIQPAKLEDSAVYLCASSVEGTIADTQYFGPGTRLTVL.

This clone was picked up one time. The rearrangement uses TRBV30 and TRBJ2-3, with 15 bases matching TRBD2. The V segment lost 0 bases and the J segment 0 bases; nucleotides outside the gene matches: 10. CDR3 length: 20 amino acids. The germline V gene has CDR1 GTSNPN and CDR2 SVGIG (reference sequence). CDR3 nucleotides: TGTGCCTGGAGTGTACAGGGACTAGCGGGGGGCCGTTGGAGCACAGATACGCAGTATTTT. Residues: CAWSVQGLAGGRWSTDTQYF.

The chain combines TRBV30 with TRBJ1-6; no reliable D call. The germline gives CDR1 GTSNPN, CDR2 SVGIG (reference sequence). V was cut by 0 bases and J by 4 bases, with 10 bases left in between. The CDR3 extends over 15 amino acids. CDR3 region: CAWSVSNLYNSPLHF. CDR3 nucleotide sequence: TGTGCCTGGAGTGTATCGAACCTGTATAATTCACCCCTCCACTTT.

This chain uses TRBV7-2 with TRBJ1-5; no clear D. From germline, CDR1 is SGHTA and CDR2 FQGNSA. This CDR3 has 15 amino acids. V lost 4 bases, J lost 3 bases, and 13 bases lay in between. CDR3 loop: CASSSSGLNNQPQHF. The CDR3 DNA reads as TGTGCCAGCAGCTCATCAGGTCTTAACAATCAGCCCCAGCATTTT.

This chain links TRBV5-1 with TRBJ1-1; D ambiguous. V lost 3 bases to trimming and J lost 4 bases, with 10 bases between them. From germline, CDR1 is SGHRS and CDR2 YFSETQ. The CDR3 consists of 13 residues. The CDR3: CASSSSGATEAFF. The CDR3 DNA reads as TGCGCCAGCAGCTCCTCGGGTGCCACTGAAGCTTTCTTT. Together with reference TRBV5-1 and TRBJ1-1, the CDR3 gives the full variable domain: KAGVTQTPRYLIKTRGQQVTLSCSPISGHRSVSWYQQTPGQGLQFLFEYFSETQRNKGNFPGRFSGRQFSNSRSEMNVSTLELGDSALYLCASSSSGATEAFFGQGTRLTVV.

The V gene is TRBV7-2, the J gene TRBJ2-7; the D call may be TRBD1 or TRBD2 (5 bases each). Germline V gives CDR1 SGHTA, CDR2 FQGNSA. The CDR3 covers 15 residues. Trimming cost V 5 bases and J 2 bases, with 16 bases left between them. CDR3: CASSLKPGAAYEQYF. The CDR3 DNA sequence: TGTGCCAGCAGCCTTAAACCCGGGGCGGCCTACGAGCAGTACTTC.

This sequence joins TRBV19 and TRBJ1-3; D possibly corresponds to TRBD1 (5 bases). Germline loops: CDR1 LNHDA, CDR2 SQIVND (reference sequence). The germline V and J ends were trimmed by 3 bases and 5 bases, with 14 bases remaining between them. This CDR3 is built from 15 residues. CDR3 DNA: TGTGCCAGTAGTATGTCACTCACAGGTCGAAACACCATATATTTT. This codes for CASSMSLTGRNTIYF.

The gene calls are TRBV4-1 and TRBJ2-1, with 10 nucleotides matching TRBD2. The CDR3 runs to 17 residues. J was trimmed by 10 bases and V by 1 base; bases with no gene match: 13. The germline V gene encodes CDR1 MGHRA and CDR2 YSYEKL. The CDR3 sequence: CASSQGVAGGPMIEQFF. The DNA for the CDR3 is TGCGCCAGCAGCCAAGGGGTAGCGGGGGGACCAATGATCGAGCAGTTCTTC.

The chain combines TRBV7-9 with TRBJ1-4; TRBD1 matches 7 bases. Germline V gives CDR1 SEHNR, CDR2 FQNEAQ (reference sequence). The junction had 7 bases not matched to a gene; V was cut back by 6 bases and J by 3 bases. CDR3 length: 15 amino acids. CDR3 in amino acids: CASSVQGQANEKLFF. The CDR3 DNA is TGTGCCAGCAGTGTACAGGGGCAAGCTAATGAAAAACTGTTTTTT.